The T cell receptor beta chain under discussion was sequenced for a study of response to subunit inactivated influenza vaccine. General observations from the study: Few new T cells, the authors suggested, are recruited by each seasonal influenza vaccination.

The CDR3 contains 16 residues. Trimming pared 3 bases from V and 2 bases from J, leaving 14 bases between. This clonotype was recorded a few times. Antigen: not known. MiXCR was run by TCRdb on the RT-PCR reads, yielding one entry per CDR3 protein. This table holds about 480,000 distinct CDR3 sequences, 25% found once. The chain employs TRBV12-3 or TRBV12-4 and TRBJ1-3; TRBD1 is a possible D gene (5 bases). The sequences come from CD4+ T cells sorted from PBMCs, collected 4 to 6 days after vaccination. The sequence was collected from a man aged 50-59 years who received an inactivated influenza vaccine. CDR3 DNA sequence: TGTGCCAGCAGTTTGGGGGGAAGGGGTGCTGGAAACACCATATATTTT. Translation: CASSLGGRGAGNTIYF.